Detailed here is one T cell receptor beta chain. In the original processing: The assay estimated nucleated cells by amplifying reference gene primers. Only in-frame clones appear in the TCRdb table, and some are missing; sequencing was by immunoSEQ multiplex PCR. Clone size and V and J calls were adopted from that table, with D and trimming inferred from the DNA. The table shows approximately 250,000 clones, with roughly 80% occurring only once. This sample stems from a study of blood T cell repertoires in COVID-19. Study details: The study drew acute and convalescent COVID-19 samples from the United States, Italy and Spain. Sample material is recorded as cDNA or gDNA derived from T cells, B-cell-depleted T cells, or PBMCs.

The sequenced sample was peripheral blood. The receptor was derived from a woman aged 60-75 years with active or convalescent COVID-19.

The DNA of the CDR3 is TGTGCCAGCAGCCCCGACAGGGCTGGAAACACCATATATTTT. This translates into CASSPDRAGNTIYF. The chain employs TRBV7-2 and TRBJ1-3; 7 bases fit TRBD1. Germline CDR1 is SGHTA and CDR2 is FQGNSA. With 5 bases clipped from V and 2 bases from J, the junction kept 3 bases outside the gene matches. The CDR3 length is 14 residues.